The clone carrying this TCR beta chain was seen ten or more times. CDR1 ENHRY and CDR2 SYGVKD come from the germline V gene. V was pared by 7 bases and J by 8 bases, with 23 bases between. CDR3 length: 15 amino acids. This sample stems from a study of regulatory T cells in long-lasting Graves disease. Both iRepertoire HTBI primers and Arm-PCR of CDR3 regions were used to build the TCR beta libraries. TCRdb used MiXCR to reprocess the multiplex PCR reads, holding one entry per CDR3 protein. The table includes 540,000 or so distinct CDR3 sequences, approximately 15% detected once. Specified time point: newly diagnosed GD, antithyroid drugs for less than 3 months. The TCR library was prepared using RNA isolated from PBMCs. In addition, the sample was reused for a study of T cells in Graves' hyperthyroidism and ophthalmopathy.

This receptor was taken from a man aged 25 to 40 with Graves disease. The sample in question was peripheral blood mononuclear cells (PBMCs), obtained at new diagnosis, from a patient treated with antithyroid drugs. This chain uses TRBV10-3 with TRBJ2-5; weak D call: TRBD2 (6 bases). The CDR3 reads CAIKPGTGSQGTQYF. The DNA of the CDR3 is TGTGCCATCAAACCCGGGACTGGCTCCCAAGGAACCCAGTACTTC.